These 7 T cell receptor beta chains were sequenced from one sample in a study of blood T cell repertoires in COVID-19. The table came from immunoSEQ multiplex PCR; TCRdb's copy has only in-frame clones and leaves some out. The table has tens of thousands of clones, roughly 80% seen once. Sequencing was performed on peripheral blood. The receptors derive from a man at least 80 years old with active or convalescent COVID-19.

This chain links TRBV19 with TRBJ2-7; D might be TRBD2 (5 bases). This CDR3 comprises 14 residues. Trimming cost V 6 bases and J 2 bases, with 14 bases left between them. The V gene's germline CDR1 is LNHDA and CDR2 SQIVND (reference sequence). The CDR3 DNA sequence: TGTGCCAGTAGCGGGGTAAGCGGACCCTACGAGCAGTACTTC. Amino acid sequence: CASSGVSGPYEQYF.

This clone has just one count. This sequence joins TRBV7-9 and TRBJ2-2; no definite D call. V lost 2 bases, J lost 0 bases, and 10 bases lay in between. Germline-derived CDR1 and CDR2 are SEHNR and FQNEAQ (reference sequence). CDR3 length: 16 amino acids. The CDR3 is CASSLPLLTNTGELFF. CDR3 nucleotide sequence: TGTGCCAGCAGCTTACCCCTATTAACGAACACCGGGGAGCTGTTTTTT.

The CDR3 here is CASGSPVGTQYF. DNA of the CDR3: TGTGCCAGCGGGAGCCCTGTGGGGACCCAGTACTTC. The rearrangement uses TRBV6-5 and TRBJ2-5; a possible D gene is TRBD2 (5 bases). This CDR3 spans 12 amino acids. V lost 8 bases and J 7 bases, leaving 14 bases between the germline ends. Germline lookup yields CDR1 MNHEY and CDR2 SVGAGI.

This clone was seen only a few times. The V and J genes are TRBV5-1 and TRBJ2-1; 9 bases fit TRBD1. The junction had 3 bases not matched to a gene; V was cut back by 0 bases and J by 5 bases. CDR3 length: 15 amino acids. Germline lookup yields CDR1 SGHRS and CDR2 YFSETQ. CDR3 protein: CASSLAGTGHNEQFF. CDR3 coding DNA: TGCGCCAGCAGCTTGGCAGGGACAGGGCACAATGAGCAGTTCTTC.

The chain has TRBV19 and TRBJ1-5; 9 bases line up with TRBD1. This CDR3 is 14 amino acids long. V shed 8 bases, J shed 7 bases, and the junction held 9 bases outside the gene matches. CDR1 is LNHDA, CDR2 SQIVND, per germline (reference sequence). The CDR3 loop reads CASAGTGRMQPQHF. Written as DNA, the CDR3 is TGTGCCAGTGCCGGGACAGGGAGGATGCAGCCCCAGCATTTT.

The V gene is TRBV7-9, the J gene TRBJ2-7; D may be TRBD1 (5 bases). CDR3 length: 15 amino acids. V lost 1 base to trimming and J lost 4 bases, with 14 bases between them. Germline V gene data show CDR1 as SEHNR and CDR2 as FQNEAQ (reference sequence). CDR3 DNA: TGTGCCAGCAGCTTAGGGTGGATGGGGCCATACGAGCAGTACTTC. As protein: CASSLGWMGPYEQYF. The entire variable domain, with the rest obtained from reference TRBV7-9 and TRBJ2-7, is as follows: DTGVSQNPRHKITKRGQNVTFRCDPISEHNRLYWYRQTLGQGPEFLTYFQNEAQLEKSRLLSDRFSAERPKGSFSTLEIQRTEQGDSAMYLCASSLGWMGPYEQYFGPGTRLTVT.

The rearrangement uses TRBV24-1 and TRBJ2-1, with TRBD2 matching over 7 bases. The germline CDR1 and CDR2 sequences are KGHDR and SFDVKD. CDR3 length: 14 amino acids. J lost 3 bases, V lost 6 bases, and 4 bases had no gene match. In DNA, the CDR3 is TGTGCCACCAGTCCTAGCGGAGGCTACAATGAGCAGTTCTTC. As protein: CATSPSGGYNEQFF.